Listed below are T cell receptor beta chains from one sample, sequenced in a study of blood T cell repertoires in COVID-19. Profiling relied on immunoSEQ multiplex PCR, and the TCRdb table lists in-frame clones only, not all of them. The sample comprises about 330,000 clones, around nine tenths of which are singletons, and more than 3% rests with the top ten. Sequenced: peripheral blood. These receptors were taken from a woman in her forties or fifties with active or convalescent COVID-19. The conserved cysteine and the conserved F or W are not part of the CDR3 here. Each record gives: V gene, J gene, CDR3 protein.

TRBV19	TRBJ2-7	ASSKQAFYEQY
TRBV11-1	TRBJ2-3	ASSPGLPSTDTQY
TRBV23-1	TRBJ2-1	ATNSTSNNEQF
TRBV28	TRBJ2-1	ASSLTSGSSYNEQF
TRBV7-2	TRBJ1-1	ASSSFGGPTEAF
TRBV7-8	TRBJ2-3	ASSPLSGRVGADTQY
TRBV7-2	TRBJ1-6	ASSLVRGRYSPLH
TRBV29-1	TRBJ2-7	SVELVRAGVGEQY
TRBV7-9	TRBJ1-4	ASSLEGVQNEKLF
TRBV18	TRBJ1-1	ASSPREGGNTEAF
TRBV15	TRBJ1-1	ATSRGVKGDTEAF
TRBV7-9	TRBJ2-1	ASSPTTDLSYNEQF
TRBV24-1	TRBJ2-1	ATSTGKMQNEQF
TRBV10-3	TRBJ1-1	AISELGGTEAF
TRBV18	TRBJ1-4	ASSPPSEAEKLF
TRBV2	TRBJ1-1	ASSEVGQPNTEAF
TRBV30	TRBJ1-3	AWDSNSGNTIY
TRBV6-2/TRBV6-3	TRBJ2-5	ASSYSTKAGGPWGKETQY
TRBV7-3	TRBJ2-3	ASSLTGAYSTDTQY
TRBV28	TRBJ1-5	ASSGIRDGQIRPQH
TRBV10-1	TRBJ2-5	ASSELAGGEETQY
TRBV7-8	TRBJ2-7	ASSLGGLAGGGTYEQY
TRBV28	TRBJ1-5	ASKFRDREEQPQH
TRBV7-2	TRBJ2-5	ASSLAPLSGAQY
TRBV18	TRBJ1-6	ASSPSLQGTGDSPLH
TRBV2	TRBJ1-1	ASSGRTEAF
TRBV6-5	TRBJ1-2	ASSPGGGDGYT
TRBV28	TRBJ1-2	ASSLRQGSLA
TRBV7-8	TRBJ2-2	ASNPRQGTNTGELF
TRBV18	TRBJ1-4	ASSTGNEKLF
TRBV19	TRBJ1-2	ASTLSDRIYGYT
TRBV3-1/TRBV3-2	TRBJ2-7	ASSQVSGSSYEQY
TRBV5-1	TRBJ1-1	ASSVGQGAGDTEAF
TRBV7-9	TRBJ2-2	ASSLWTGTSPGELF
TRBV30	TRBJ2-5	AWSLREGLSRGETQY
TRBV5-4	TRBJ2-6	ASSLAPFGGGANVLT
TRBV2	TRBJ2-1	ASKFEREGLQQF
TRBV10-2	TRBJ1-2	ASSEDRGYGYT
TRBV19	TRBJ1-5	ASRGQFNQPQH
TRBV7-9	TRBJ1-2	ASSSDRASYT
TRBV6-5	TRBJ2-7	ASSYSEGRTSEQY
TRBV27	TRBJ2-2	ASSSFGTSVTGELF
TRBV7-2	TRBJ2-1	ASSQGLNNEQF